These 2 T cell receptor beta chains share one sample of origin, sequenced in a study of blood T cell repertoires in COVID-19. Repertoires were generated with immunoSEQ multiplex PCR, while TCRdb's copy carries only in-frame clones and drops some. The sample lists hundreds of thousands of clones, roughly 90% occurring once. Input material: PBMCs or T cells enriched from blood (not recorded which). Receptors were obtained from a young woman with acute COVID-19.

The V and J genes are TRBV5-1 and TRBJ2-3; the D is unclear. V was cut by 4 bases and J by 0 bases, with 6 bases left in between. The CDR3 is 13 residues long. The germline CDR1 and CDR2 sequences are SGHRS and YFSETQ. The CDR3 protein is CASSADSTDTQYF. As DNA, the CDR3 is TGCGCCAGCAGCGCGGATAGCACAGATACGCAGTATTTT.

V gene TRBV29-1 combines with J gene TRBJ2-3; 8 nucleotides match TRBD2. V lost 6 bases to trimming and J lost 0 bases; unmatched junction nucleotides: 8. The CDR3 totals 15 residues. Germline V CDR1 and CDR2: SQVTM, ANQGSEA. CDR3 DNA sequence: TGCAGCGTGGAGGGGCGGGAGGCTAGCACAGATACGCAGTATTTT. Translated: CSVEGREASTDTQYF.